One and the same sample provided the 8 T cell receptor beta chains below, sequenced in a study of a mutant IDH1 vaccine in newly diagnosed glioma. As to time point: week 35, safety follow-up. Doses comprised 300 ug of mutant IDH1 20-mer peptide each, plus topical imiquimod. Antigens of these TCRs are unknown. The table came from immunoSEQ multiplex PCR; TCRdb's copy has only in-frame clones and leaves some out. Of about 72,000 clones listed, less than 90% are singletons. The sequencing here drew on PBMCs, taken from a glioma patient whose treatment included an IDH1 peptide vaccine. These TCRs come from a young man with glioma.

The gene calls are TRBV18 and TRBJ2-1; 7 bases agree with TRBD1. The ends lost 0 bases at V and 12 bases at J; junction bases unmatched: 2. The germline V gene has CDR1 KGHSH and CDR2 LQKENI. The CDR3 spans 12 residues. CDR3 DNA: TGTGCCAGCTCACCACCAGGGGGCGGGCAGTTCTTC. Amino acid sequence: CASSPPGGGQFF.

The chain employs TRBV29-1 and TRBJ2-3; D is ambiguous. The CDR3 contains 13 residues. The V end lost 7 bases, the J end lost 0 bases, and 11 bases lay between the germline ends. Germline-derived CDR1 and CDR2 are SQVTM and ANQGSEA. Written as DNA, the CDR3 is TGCAGCGACTGGAAACTAAGCACAGATACGCAGTATTTT. It specifies CSDWKLSTDTQYF.

This chain joins TRBV4-3 and TRBJ1-2, with TRBD1 as a possible D gene (6 bases). CDR3 size: 13 residues. V shed 3 bases and J shed 7 bases, with 12 bases lying between them. The germline gives CDR1 LGHNA, CDR2 YSLEER. The CDR3 here is CASSQGHVGGYTF. In nucleotides, the CDR3 is TGCGCCAGCAGCCAGGGACATGTCGGTGGCTACACCTTC.

V gene TRBV6-5 combines with J gene TRBJ1-3; D uncertain. From germline, CDR1 is MNHEY and CDR2 SVGAGI. This CDR3 is built from 15 residues. V lost 8 bases, J lost 0 bases, and 14 bases lay in between. CDR3 sequence: CASGQDGGSGNTIYF. DNA of the CDR3: TGTGCCAGCGGGCAGGACGGTGGCTCTGGAAACACCATATATTTT.

This clone is a singleton in its sample. The chain recombines TRBV30 with TRBJ1-5; a weak D match, TRBD1 (5 bases). The V gene's germline CDR1 is GTSNPN and CDR2 SVGIG (reference sequence). The CDR3 has 17 residues. V was shortened by 0 bases and J by 5 bases, with 20 bases between the two germline ends. The DNA for the CDR3 is TGTGCCTGGAGTGTCTCCGGAGGGACTGTTCTTTATCAGCCCCAGCATTTT. Protein product: CAWSVSGGTVLYQPQHF.

V is TRBV25-1 and J is TRBJ2-2; D not resolved. Germline-derived CDR1 and CDR2 are MGHDK and SYGVNS. The CDR3 loop spans 15 amino acids. V lost 1 base, J lost 6 bases, and 12 bases lay in between. Written as DNA, the CDR3 is TGTGCCAGCAGTGAATTTAGGGTCGTTGCCGGGGAGCTGTTTTTT. This encodes CASSEFRVVAGELFF.

The J gene is TRBJ1-6, the V gene TRBV19; possibly TRBD1 for D (5 bases). The V end was cut by 6 bases, the J end by 7 bases, with 13 bases between. The CDR3 has 14 amino acids. Germline V gene lookup returns CDR1 LNHDA and CDR2 SQIVND (reference sequence). CDR3 residues: CASRWLKGNSPLHF. The CDR3 nucleotides are TGTGCCAGTAGATGGCTCAAGGGGAATTCACCCCTCCACTTT.

The V gene is TRBV18, the J gene TRBJ1-2; D is unresolved. The CDR3 sequence is 13 residues long. V lost 2 bases, J lost 6 bases, and 10 bases lay in between. Germline V gene data show CDR1 as KGHSH and CDR2 as LQKENI. CDR3 DNA: TGTGCCAGCTCACCATTGGGAGGAGATGGCTACACCTTC. It yields the protein CASSPLGGDGYTF.